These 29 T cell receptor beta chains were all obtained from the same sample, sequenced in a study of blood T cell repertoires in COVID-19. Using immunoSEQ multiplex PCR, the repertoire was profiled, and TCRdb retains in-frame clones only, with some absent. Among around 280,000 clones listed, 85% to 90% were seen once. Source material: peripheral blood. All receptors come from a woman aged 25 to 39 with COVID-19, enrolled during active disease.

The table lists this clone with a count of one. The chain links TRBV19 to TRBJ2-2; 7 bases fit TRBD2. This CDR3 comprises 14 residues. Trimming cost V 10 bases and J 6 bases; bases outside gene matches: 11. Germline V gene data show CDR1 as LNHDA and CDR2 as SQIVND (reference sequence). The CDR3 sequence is CATRGGRGSGELFF. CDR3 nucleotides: TGTGCCACCCGGGGAGGGAGAGGATCCGGGGAGCTGTTTTTT.

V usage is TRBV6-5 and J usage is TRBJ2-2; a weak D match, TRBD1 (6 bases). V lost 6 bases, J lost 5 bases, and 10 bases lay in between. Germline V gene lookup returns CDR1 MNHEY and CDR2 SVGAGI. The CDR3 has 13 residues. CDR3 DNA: TGTGCCAGCAGACTAGGGGGAACCGGGGAGCTGTTTTTT. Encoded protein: CASRLGGTGELFF.

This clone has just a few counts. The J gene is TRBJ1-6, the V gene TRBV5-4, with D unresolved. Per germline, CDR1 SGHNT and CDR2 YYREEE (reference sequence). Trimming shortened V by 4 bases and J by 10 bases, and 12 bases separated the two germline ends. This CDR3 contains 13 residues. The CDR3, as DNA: TGTGCCAGCAGCATCAACACCCAGTCACCCCTCCACTTT. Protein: CASSINTQSPLHF.

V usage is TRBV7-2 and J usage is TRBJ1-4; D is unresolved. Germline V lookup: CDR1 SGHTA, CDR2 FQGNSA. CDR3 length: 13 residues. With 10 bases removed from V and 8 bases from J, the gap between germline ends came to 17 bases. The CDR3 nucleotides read TGTGCCACCCACCGGGAACAAGGCGAAAAACTGTTTTTT. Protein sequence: CATHREQGEKLFF.

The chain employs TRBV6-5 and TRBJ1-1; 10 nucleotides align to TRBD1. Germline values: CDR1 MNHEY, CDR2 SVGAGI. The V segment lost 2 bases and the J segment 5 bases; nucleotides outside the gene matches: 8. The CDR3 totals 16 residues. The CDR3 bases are TGTGCCAGCAGTTACATCGGACAGGGGGAAAAGACTGAAGCTTTCTTT. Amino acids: CASSYIGQGEKTEAFF.

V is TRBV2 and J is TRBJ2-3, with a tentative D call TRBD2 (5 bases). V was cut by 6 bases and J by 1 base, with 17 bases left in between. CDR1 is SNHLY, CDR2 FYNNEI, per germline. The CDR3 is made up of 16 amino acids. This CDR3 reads CASSGGLGIGTDTQYF. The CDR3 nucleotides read TGTGCCAGCAGCGGTGGTCTCGGGATCGGCACAGATACGCAGTATTTT.

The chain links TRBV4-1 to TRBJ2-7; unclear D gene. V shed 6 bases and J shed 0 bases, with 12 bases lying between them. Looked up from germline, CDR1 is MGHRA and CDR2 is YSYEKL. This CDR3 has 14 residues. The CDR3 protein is CASSLSVSSYEQYF. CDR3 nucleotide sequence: TGCGCCAGCAGTCTTTCCGTCAGCTCCTACGAGCAGTACTTC.

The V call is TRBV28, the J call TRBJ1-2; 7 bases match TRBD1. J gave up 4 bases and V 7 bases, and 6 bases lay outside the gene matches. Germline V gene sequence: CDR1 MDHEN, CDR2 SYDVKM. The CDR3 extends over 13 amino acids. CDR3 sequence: CASTLTGTYGYTF. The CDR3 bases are TGTGCCAGCACCCTGACAGGGACCTATGGCTACACCTTC.

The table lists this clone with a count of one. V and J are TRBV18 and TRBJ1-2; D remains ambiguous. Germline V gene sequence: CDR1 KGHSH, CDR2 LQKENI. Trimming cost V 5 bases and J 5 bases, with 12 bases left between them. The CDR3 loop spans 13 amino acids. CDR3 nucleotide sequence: TGTGCCAGCTCAATAGACATTCTTTATGGCTACACCTTC. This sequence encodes CASSIDILYGYTF.

The DNA of the CDR3 is TGTGCCAGAAGCTGGGGACAGGTAAACAATGAGCAGTTCTTC. This sequence encodes CARSWGQVNNEQFF. J is TRBJ2-1 and V is TRBV5-3, with 8 positions matching TRBD1. TRBV5-3 is labeled an ORF, and its function is uncertain. V gave up 3 bases and J gave up 5 bases; unmatched junction bases: 4. The CDR3 length is 14 residues.

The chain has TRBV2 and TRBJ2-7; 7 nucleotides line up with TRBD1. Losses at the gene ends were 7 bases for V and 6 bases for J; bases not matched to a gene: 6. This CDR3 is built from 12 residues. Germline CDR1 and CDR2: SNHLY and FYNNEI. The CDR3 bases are TGTGCCAGCACCTCGACAGGGAGCGAGCAGTACTTC. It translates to CASTSTGSEQYF.

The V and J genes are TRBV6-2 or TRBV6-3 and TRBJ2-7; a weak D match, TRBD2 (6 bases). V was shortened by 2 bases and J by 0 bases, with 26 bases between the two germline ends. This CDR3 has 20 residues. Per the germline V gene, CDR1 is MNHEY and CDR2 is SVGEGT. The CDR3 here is CASSYQLGLGGRESSYEQYF. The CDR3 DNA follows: TGTGCCAGCAGTTACCAGCTGGGTTTAGGTGGTCGGGAGAGCTCCTACGAGCAGTACTTC.

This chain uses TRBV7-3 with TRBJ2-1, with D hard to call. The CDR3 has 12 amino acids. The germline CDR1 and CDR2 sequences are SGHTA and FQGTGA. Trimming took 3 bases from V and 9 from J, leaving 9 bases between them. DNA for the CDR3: TGTGCCAGCAGCTTCCCCCCGGGTGAGCAGTTCTTC. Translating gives CASSFPPGEQFF. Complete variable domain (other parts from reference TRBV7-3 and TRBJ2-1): GAGVSQTPSNKVTEKGKYVELRCDPISGHTALYWYRQSLGQGPEFLIYFQGTGAADDSGLPNDRFFAVRPEGSVSTLKIQRTERGDSAVYLCASSFPPGEQFFGPGTRLTVL.

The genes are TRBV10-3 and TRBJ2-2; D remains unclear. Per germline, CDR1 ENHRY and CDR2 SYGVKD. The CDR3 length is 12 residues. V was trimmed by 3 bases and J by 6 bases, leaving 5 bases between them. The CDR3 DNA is TGTGCCATCAGTGATATAGCCGGGGAGCTGTTTTTT. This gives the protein CAISDIAGELFF.

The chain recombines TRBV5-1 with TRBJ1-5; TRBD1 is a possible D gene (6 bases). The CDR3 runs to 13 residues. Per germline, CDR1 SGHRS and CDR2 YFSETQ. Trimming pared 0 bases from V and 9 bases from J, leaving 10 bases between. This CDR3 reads CASSLDQGLPQHF. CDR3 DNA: TGCGCCAGCAGCTTGGATCAGGGGCTGCCCCAGCATTTT.

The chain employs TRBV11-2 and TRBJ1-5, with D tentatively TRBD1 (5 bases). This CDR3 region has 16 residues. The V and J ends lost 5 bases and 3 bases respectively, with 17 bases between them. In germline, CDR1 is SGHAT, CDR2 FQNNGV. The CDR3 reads CASSHGTPRSNQPQHF. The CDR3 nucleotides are TGTGCCAGCAGCCACGGGACTCCTCGGTCCAATCAGCCCCAGCATTTT. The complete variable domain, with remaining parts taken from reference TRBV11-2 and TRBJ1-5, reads EAGVAQSPRYKIIEKRQSVAFWCNPISGHATLYWYQQILGQGPKLLIQFQNNGVVDDSQLPKDRFSAERLKGVDSTLKIQPAKLEDSAVYLCASSHGTPRSNQPQHFGDGTRLSIL.

The CDR3 coding sequence is TGTGCCATCAGTGAGACTAGCGGCCTTGCCGAGCAGTACTTC. Protein product: CAISETSGLAEQYF. The chain carries TRBV10-3 and TRBJ2-7; 8 positions match TRBD2. Losses at the gene ends were 2 bases for V and 6 bases for J; bases not matched to a gene: 6. Looked up from germline, CDR1 is ENHRY and CDR2 is SYGVKD. The CDR3 has 14 residues.

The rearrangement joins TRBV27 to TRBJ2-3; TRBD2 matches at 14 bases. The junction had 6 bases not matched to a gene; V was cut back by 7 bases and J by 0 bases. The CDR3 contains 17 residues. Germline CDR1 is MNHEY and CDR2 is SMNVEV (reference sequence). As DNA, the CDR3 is TGTGCCAGCACCAGGACTAGCGGGAGGTCGAGCACAGATACGCAGTATTTT. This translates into CASTRTSGRSSTDTQYF.

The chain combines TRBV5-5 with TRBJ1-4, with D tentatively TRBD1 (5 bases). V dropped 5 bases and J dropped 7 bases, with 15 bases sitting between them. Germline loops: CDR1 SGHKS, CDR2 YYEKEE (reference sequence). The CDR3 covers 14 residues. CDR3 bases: TGTGCCAGCAGAAACGACAGAGTCAGTGAAAAACTGTTTTTT. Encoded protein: CASRNDRVSEKLFF.

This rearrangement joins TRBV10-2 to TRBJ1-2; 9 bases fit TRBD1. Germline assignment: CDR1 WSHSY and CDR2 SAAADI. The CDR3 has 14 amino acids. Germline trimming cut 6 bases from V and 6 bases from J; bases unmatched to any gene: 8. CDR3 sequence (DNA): TGCGCCAGCAGGGAAACAGGGGGCAAGGATGGCTACACCTTC. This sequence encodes CASRETGGKDGYTF.

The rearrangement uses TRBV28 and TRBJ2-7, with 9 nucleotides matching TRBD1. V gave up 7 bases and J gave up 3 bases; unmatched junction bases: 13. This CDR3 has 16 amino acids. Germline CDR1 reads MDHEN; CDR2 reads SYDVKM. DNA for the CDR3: TGTGCCAGCACCCACTACGGGACAGGGAATTACTACGAGCAGTACTTC. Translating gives CASTHYGTGNYYEQYF.

CDR3 nucleotides: TGTGCCACCAGTGATGGAGGGACAGGGGAATTGGGAGGCGAGCAGTACTTC. Amino acid sequence: CATSDGGTGELGGEQYF. The rearrangement joins TRBV24-1 to TRBJ2-7; TRBD1 matches at 10 bases. V lost 3 bases and J lost 6; bases outside the gene matches: 13. Germline V gene lookup returns CDR1 KGHDR and CDR2 SFDVKD. The CDR3 covers 17 residues.

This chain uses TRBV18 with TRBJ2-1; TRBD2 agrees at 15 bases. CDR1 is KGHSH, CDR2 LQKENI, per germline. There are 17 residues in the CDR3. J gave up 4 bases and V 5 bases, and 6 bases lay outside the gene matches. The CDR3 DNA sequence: TGTGCCAGCTCAACAGGACTAGCGGGAGGGAGATACAATGAGCAGTTCTTC. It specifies CASSTGLAGGRYNEQFF.

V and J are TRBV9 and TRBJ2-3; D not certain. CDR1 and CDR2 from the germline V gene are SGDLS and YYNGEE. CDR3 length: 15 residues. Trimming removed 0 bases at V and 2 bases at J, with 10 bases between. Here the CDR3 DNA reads TGTGCCAGCAGCGTAGGCCAGGCGAACACAGATACGCAGTATTTT. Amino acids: CASSVGQANTDTQYF.

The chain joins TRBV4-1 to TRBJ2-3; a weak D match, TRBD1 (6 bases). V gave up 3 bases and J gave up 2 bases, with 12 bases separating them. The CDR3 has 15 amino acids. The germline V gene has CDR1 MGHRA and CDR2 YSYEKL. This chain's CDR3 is CASSHWAGATDTQYF. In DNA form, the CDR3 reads TGCGCCAGCAGCCATTGGGCAGGGGCCACAGATACGCAGTATTTT.

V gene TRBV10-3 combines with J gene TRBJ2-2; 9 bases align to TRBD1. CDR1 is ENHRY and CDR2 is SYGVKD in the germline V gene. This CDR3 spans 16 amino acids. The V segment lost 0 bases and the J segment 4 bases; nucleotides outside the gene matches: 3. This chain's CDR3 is CAISESGTGTTGELFF. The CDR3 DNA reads TGTGCCATCAGTGAGTCCGGGACAGGGACCACCGGGGAGCTGTTTTTT.

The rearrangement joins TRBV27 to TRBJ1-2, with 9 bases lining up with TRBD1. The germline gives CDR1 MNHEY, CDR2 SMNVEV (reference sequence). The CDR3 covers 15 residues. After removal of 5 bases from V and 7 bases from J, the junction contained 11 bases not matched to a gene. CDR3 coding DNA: TGTGCCAGCAGTACCTCACAGGGGGCGCTGGCTGGCTACACCTTC. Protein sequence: CASSTSQGALAGYTF.

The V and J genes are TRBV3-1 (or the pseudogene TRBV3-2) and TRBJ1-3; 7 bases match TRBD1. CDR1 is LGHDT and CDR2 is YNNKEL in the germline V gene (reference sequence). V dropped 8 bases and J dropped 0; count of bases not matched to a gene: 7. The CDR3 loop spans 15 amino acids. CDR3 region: CASLQTGRSGNTIYF. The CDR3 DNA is TGTGCCAGCCTCCAGACAGGGCGCTCTGGAAACACCATATATTTT.

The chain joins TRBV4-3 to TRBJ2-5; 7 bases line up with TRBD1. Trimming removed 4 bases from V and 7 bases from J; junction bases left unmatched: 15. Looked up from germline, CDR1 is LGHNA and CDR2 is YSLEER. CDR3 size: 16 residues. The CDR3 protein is CASSLDRIINGGTQYF. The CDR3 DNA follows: TGCGCCAGCAGCCTGGACAGGATAATCAATGGGGGGACCCAGTACTTC.